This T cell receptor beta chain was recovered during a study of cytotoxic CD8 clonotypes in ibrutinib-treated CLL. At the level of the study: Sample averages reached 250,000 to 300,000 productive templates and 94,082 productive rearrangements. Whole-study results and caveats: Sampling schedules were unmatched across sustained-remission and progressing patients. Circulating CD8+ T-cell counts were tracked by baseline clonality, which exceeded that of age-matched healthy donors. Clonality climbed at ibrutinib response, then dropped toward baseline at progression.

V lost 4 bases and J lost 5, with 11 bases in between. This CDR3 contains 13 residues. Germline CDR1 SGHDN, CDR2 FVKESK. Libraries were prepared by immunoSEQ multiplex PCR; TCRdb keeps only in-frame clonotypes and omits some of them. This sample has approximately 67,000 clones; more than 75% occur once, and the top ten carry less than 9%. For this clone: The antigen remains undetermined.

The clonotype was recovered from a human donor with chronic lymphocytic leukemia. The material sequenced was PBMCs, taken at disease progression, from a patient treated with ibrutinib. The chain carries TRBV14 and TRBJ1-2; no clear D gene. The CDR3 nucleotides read TGTGCCAGCAGCCGGGGATGGGTATATGGCTACACCTTC. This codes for CASSRGWVYGYTF.